The clone carrying this TCR beta chain was seen a few times. Its antigen remains unknown. Making the TCR beta libraries involved quantitative 5'-RACE with molecular barcodes. TCRdb used MiXCR to reprocess the 5' RACE reads, holding one entry per CDR3 protein. The sample consists of around 25,000 distinct CDR3 sequences, over 10% of them appearing once. This entry belongs to a study of CD8 T cells in ankylosing spondylitis. Study observations and caveats: Clones linked to the disease showed a CD8+ phenotype. They occurred at relatively low frequencies in peripheral blood. Blood of patients with ankylosing spondylitis appeared to be characterized by a TCR beta motif of seven or eight highly homologous variants. Reportedly, disease-linked clones are significantly enriched in ankylosing spondylitis patients' matched synovial fluid.

Germline CDR1 reads SGHAT; CDR2 reads FQNNGV. V gave up 5 bases and J gave up 0 bases, with 7 bases separating them. The CDR3 sequence is 14 residues long. The receptor was derived from a male donor with ankylosing spondylitis or in good health (not recorded which). This rearrangement joins TRBV11-2 to TRBJ2-2, with D uncertain. Specimen: blood. The CDR3 reads CASSPKTNTGELFF. The CDR3 nucleotides are TGTGCCAGCAGCCCTAAAACGAACACCGGGGAGCTGTTTTTT.